The 3 T cell receptor beta chains reported below all come from one sample, sequenced in a study of cytomegalovirus exposure and HLA in healthy donors. The PCR had 60 Vbeta and 13 Jbeta primers. TCRdb's table, derived via immunoSEQ multiplex PCR, lists solely in-frame clones and lacks some. The sample consists of some 120,000 clones, 70% to 85% of them appearing once. The sample consisted of PBMCs. The receptors were gathered from a man aged 18 to 30 in good health and CMV-seronegative.

This rearrangement joins TRBV4-3 to TRBJ2-7, with D uncertain. This CDR3 has 15 amino acids. V was trimmed by 0 bases and J by 2 bases, leaving 11 bases between them. Germline assignment: CDR1 LGHNA and CDR2 YSLEER. CDR3 nucleotides: TGCGCCAGCAGCCAAGATTGGAGTACCCCCTACGAGCAGTACTTC. Amino acid sequence: CASSQDWSTPYEQYF.

V is TRBV15 and J is TRBJ1-5; tentatively, D is TRBD1 (5 bases). Looked up from germline, CDR1 is LNHNV and CDR2 is YYDKDF (reference sequence). CDR3 length: 15 amino acids. The V and J ends lost 0 bases and 1 base respectively, with 7 bases between them. The CDR3 nucleotides read TGTGCCACCAGCAGAGAGGGGGGGAGCAATCAGCCCCAGCATTTT. Amino acid sequence: CATSREGGSNQPQHF.

This clone was found a few times. The chain recombines TRBV7-6 with TRBJ2-1; D might be TRBD2 (7 bases). This CDR3 has 16 residues. Trimming stripped 3 bases from V and 5 bases from J, with 17 bases between. Germline V gene sequence: CDR1 SGHVS, CDR2 FNYEAQ. The CDR3 spells CASSFPRGGLDNEQFF. Written as DNA, the CDR3 is TGTGCCAGCAGCTTCCCTCGCGGGGGCCTTGACAATGAGCAGTTCTTC.